This TCR beta chain was sequenced during a study of shared clonotypes between healthy human individuals. Trimming removed 0 bases at V and 7 bases at J, with 13 bases between. Germline CDR1 is GTSNPN and CDR2 is SVGIG (reference sequence). The CDR3 spans 14 residues. With regard to this clone: Within the sample, other DNA sequences also encode this same CDR3.

None of the donors, who were healthy HIV-negative adults, had recently had acute infections or vaccinations. Genomic DNA of every subset was divided equally among multiple immunoSEQ plates. TCRdb keeps only in-frame clones here, not all; method: immunoSEQ multiplex PCR. The sample lists 2.3 million or so clones; approximately 95% were seen once. The receptor's source is a man aged 18 to 29 in good health. Some clones in this sample may be carry-over from other donors' samples. This chain joins TRBV30 and TRBJ1-5; D is possibly TRBD1 (5 bases). Sequenced: naive CD4+ T cells from PBMCs. Subset of the sample: CD45RA+ positively selected. This chain's CDR3 is CAWSVGRVRQPQHF. CDR3 DNA sequence: TGTGCCTGGAGTGTAGGCAGGGTAAGACAGCCCCAGCATTTT.